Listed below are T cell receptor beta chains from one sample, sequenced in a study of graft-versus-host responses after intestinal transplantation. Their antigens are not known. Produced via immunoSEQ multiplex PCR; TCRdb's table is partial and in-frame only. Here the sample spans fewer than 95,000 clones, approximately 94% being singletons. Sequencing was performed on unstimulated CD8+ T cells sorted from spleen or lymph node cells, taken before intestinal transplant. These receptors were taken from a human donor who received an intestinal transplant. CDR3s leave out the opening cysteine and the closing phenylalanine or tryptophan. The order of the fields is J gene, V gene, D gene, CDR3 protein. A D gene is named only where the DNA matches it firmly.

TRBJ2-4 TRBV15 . ASSQGKEDIQY
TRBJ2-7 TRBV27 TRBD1 ASSLRQGAVEQY
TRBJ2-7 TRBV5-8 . ASESRTGRDEQY
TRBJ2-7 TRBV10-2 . ASSEGHILYEQY
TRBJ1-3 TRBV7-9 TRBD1 ASSLPFDRETGNTIY
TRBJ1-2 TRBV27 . ASSPGRVHYGYT
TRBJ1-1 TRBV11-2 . ASSLDHQGLYTEAF
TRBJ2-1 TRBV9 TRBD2 ASSVVEASGYNEQF
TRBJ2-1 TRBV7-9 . ASSLEGLRQF
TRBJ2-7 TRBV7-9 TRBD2 ASSSGLAGEAREQY
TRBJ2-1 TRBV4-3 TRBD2 ASSQDHRGGTYNEQF
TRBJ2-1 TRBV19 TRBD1 ASSIDSGTGYGNEQF
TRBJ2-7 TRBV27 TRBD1 ASSRTGTYEQY
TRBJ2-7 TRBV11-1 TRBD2 ASSYGTGGPYEQY
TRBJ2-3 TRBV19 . ARTSPYN
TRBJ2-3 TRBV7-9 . ASSPRVTDTQY
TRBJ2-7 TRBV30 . AWEDSRSSYEQY
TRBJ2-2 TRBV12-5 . ASGGLRKEGHLPLDTGELF
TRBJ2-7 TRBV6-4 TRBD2 ASSDSVETSGGYEQY
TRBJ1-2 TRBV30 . AWSPREANYGYT
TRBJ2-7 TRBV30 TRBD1 AWSWTQGAHEQY
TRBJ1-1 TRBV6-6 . ASSYEGSDTEAF
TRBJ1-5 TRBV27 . ASRGRGQPQH
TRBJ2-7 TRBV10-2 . ASTVSLSYEQY
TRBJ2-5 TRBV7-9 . ASSPTLDGTQY
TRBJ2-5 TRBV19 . ASSIGGQGTQY
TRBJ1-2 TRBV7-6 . ASSLDTGLGYT
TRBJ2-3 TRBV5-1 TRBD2 ASSPDGTSDADTQY
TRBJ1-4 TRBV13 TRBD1 ASSLGGQGDEKLF
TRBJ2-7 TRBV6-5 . ASSYSVRGDEQY
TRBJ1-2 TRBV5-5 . ASSLGLDSPSNYGYT
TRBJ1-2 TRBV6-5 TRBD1 ASSYTTGGYGYT
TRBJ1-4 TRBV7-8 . ASSPITKEKLF
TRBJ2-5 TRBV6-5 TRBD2 ASRGAGGIETQY
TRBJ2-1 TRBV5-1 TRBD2 ASSLVRDYNEQL
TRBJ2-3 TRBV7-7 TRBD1 ASSETGGTDTQY
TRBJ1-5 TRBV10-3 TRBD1 AISQGADQPQH
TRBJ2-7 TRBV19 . ASSIGGGYEQY
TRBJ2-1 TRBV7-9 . ASSFMSYEQF
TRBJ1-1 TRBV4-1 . ASSPEGWGGGTEAF
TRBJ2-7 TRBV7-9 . ASSPGRAYEQY
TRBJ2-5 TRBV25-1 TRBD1 ASSESRGQGVQETQY
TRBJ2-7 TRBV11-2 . ASSFLTASYEQY
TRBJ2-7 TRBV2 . ASSLSPGQGTYEQY
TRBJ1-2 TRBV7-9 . ASSFGGNAPNYT
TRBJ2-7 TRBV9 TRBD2 ASSATGLAGYEQY
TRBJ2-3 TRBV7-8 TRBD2 ASSLAKRGGRPPDTQY
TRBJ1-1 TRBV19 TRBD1 ASSILGTGVFMNTEAF
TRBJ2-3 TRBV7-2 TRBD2 ASSLGVSGGADTQY
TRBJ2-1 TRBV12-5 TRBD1 ASGLPPTGNHNEQF
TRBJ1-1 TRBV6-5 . ASSYGTQNTEAF
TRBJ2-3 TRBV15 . ATRTLGSSSTDTQY
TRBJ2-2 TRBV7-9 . ASSLGTTYTGELF
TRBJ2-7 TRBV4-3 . ASSQDLGEQTYEQY